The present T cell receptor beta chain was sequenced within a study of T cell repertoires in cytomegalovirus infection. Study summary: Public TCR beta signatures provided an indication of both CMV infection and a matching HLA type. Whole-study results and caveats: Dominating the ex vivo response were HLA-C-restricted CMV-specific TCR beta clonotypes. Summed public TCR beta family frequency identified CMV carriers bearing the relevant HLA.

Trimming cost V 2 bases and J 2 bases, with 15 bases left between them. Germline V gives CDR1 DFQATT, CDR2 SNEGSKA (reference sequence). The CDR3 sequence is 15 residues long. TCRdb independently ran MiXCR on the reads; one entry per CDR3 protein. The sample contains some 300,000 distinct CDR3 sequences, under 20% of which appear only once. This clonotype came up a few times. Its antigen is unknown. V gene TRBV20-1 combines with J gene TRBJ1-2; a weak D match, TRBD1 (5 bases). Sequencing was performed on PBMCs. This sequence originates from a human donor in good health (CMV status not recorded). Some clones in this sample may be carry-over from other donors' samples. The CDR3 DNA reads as TGCAGTGCTAGAACACGGGGCAGGGCCAACTATGGCTACACCTTC. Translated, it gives CSARTRGRANYGYTF.